This entry is about one TCR beta chain. Its antigen is still unknown. There are no base qualities to consult, and no much larger clone falls within one base. The immunoSEQ Assay, a bias-controlled multiplex PCR, was used to amplify TCRbeta CDR3 regions from genomic DNA. The source study handled its data this way. Nucleated cell counts per sample were estimated from amplification of reference gene primers within the assay. Sequence reads were collapsed and filtered to measure the absolute abundance of every unique TCRbeta CDR3 rearrangement. For each sample, productive Simpson clonality was calculated as the square root of Simpson's diversity index across productive rearrangements. Entries here come from immuneACCESS through TCRdb and include only in-frame sequences with V and J called. Some clones fail to appear in such tables; in the studies checked, an unresolved V gene covers under half of the shortfall, and the cause of the remainder is unknown. V and J calls and clone size come straight from that table; D and trimming were deduced from the DNA. Counted in this sample were 65,000 to 75,000 clones; about four fifths of them appeared once. The top ten hold roughly 16% of the sample.

Looking up the germline V gene yields CDR1 MNHEY and CDR2 SVGAGI. The cysteine opens and the phenylalanine closes a CDR3 of 15 amino acids. The retained sequence is limited to the CDR3, 45 bases, with the frame set at the first base. V gives up 9 bases and J gives up 0 bases, and the segment between their germline ends measures 16 bases. These data originate in a study of blood T cell repertoires in COVID-19 (TCRdb year 2020). In terms of the full investigation: Samples covering the acute and convalescent phases of COVID-19 were provided by collaborators in the United States, Italy and Spain. The prospective study material was composed of cDNA or gDNA derived from T cells, B-cell-depleted T cells, or PBMCs. The dataset comprised deeply sampled blood TCRbeta repertoires from subjects exposed to, actively infected with, or recovered from COVID-19. Where available, HLA class I and class II types were taken from metadata supplied by the sample provider and were not determined by assay-based typing. The repertoires were released in a freely available public database intended as a resource for research on the immune response to SARS-CoV-2. Nearly every sample came with metadata listing a de-identified subject ID, COVID-19 status, age in years and sex. Samples were obtained from the ongoing ImmuneRACE study (first 160 participants) and from roughly 1,300 subjects provided by 6 global collaborators. Results and caveats for the whole study, not just this receptor: The quantity of clinical and demographic metadata differed by source and by participant and was supplied without curation.

The collaborating institutions used their own protocols to collect whole blood in K2EDTA tubes. For TCRbeta analysis, collaborators shipped samples in one of three forms: frozen whole blood, isolated PBMCs, or DNA extracted from either of those sample types. The chain is made from TRBV6-5 and TRBJ2-3, and possibly TRBD2, on 6 matching bases. This TCR was sampled from a human donor in a cohort sampled during active COVID-19. Sequenced: peripheral blood. This receptor carries the CDR3 CASRDSGASTDTQYF. The DNA is as follows: TGTGCCAGTCGGGATAGCGGAGCTAGCACAGATACGCAGTATTTT.